This T cell receptor beta chain was recorded in a study of vaccination and CD4 T cells after COVID-19. Study at large: No peptide, an HIV-1 Nef pool, or a CEFX pool was what each control culture received.

Oncomine TCR Beta short-read sequencing was applied to DNA from cultured CD4+ T cells. The source of extracted genomic DNA was cultured CD4+ T cells. TCRdb re-called the PCR reads with MiXCR, one entry per CDR3 protein. The sample shows about 12,000 distinct CDR3 sequences, more than 30% of them seen only once. The CDR3 runs 15 residues. Germline CDR1 MNHEY, CDR2 SVGAGI. V was clipped by 4 bases and J by 0 bases; unmatched bases: 4. Documented treatment: roughly 10-day PBMC culture with coronavirus spike peptide pools or control peptides (ViraFEST assay). This clonotype was counted between two and nine times. Its antigen is not identified.

The chain couples TRBV6-5 to TRBJ2-7; TRBD2 matches 9 bases. This TCR came from a human donor who had recovered from COVID-19. This sample comprised CD4+ T cells from blood, cultured in vitro, obtained after SARS-CoV-2 vaccination. CDR3 residues: CASSSAREGSYEQYF. In DNA, the CDR3 is TGTGCCAGCAGTTCGGCGCGGGAGGGCTCCTACGAGCAGTACTTC.